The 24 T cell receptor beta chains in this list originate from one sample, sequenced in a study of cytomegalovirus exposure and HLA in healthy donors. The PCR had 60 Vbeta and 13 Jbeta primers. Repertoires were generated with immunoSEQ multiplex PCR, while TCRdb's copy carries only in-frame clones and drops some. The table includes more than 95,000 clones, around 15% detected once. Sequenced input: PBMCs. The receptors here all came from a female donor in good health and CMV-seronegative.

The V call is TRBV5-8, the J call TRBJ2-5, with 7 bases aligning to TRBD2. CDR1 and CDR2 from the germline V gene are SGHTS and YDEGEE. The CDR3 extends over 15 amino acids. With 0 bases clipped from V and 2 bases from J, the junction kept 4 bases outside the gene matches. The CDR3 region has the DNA TGTGCCAGCAGCTTGGGGCCTAGCGGACAAGAGACCCAGTACTTC. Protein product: CASSLGPSGQETQYF.

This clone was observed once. CDR3 region: CASSMGQGVYEQYF. For the CDR3, the DNA is TGTGCCAGCAGTATGGGACAGGGGGTTTACGAGCAGTACTTC. The rearrangement uses TRBV6-5 and TRBJ2-7; 11 nucleotides match TRBD1. This CDR3 is 14 amino acids long. Trimming at V came to 5 bases and at J to 4 bases, leaving 4 bases not matched to a gene. Germline loops: CDR1 MNHEY, CDR2 SVGAGI.

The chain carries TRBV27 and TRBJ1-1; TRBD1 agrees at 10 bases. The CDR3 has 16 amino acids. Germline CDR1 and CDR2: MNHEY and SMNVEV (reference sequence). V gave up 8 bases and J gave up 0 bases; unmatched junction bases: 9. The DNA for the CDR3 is TGTGCCAGCGAGGGACAGGGGTACCACATGAACACTGAAGCTTTCTTT. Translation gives CASEGQGYHMNTEAFF.

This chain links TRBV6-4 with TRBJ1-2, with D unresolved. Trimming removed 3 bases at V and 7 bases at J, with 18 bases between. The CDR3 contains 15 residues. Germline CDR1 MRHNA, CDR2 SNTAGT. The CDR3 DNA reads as TGTGCCAGCAGTGAAGGGCCCCCCGGGAGATGTGGCTACACCTTC. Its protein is CASSEGPPGRCGYTF.

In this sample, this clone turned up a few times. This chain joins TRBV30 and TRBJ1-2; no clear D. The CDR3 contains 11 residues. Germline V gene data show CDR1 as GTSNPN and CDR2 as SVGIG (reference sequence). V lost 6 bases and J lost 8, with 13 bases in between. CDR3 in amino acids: CACDDMRGYTF. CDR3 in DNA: TGTGCCTGTGATGACATGAGAGGCTACACCTTC.

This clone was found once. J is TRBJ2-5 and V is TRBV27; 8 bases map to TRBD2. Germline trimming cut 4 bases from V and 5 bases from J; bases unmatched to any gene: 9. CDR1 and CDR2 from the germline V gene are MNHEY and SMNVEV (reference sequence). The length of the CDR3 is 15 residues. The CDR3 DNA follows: TGTGCCAGCAGTTGGATAGCGGGGCCGACGGAGACCCAGTACTTC. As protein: CASSWIAGPTETQYF.

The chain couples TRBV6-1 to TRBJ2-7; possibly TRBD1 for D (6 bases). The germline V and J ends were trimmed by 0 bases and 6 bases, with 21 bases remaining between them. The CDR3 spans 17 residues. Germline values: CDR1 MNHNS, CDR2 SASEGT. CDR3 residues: CASSEARWAGVDLEQYF. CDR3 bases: TGTGCCAGCAGTGAAGCGCGATGGGCAGGGGTGGATCTCGAGCAGTACTTC.

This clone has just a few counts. As DNA, the CDR3 is TGTGCCAGCAGCGTAGGACTAGCGGGAGGGAGCTCCTACAATGAGCAGTTCTTC. Translation: CASSVGLAGGSSYNEQFF. The chain links TRBV9 to TRBJ2-1; TRBD2 matches 14 bases. This CDR3 has 18 amino acids. Germline CDR1 reads SGDLS; CDR2 reads YYNGEE. V shed 0 bases, J shed 0 bases, and the junction held 2 bases outside the gene matches.

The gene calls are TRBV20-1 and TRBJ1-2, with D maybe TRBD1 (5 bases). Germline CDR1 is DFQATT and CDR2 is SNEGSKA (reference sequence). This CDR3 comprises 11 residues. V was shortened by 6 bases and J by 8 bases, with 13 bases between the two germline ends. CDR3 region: CSAAGGRGYTF. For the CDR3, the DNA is TGCAGTGCCGCGGGGGGGAGGGGCTACACCTTC.

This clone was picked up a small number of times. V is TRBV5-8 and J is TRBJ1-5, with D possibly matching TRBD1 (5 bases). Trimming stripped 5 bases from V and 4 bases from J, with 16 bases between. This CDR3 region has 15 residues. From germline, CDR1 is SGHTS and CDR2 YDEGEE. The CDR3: CASSRGGSQNQPQHF. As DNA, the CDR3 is TGTGCCAGCAGTAGGGGTGGTTCACAAAATCAGCCCCAGCATTTT.

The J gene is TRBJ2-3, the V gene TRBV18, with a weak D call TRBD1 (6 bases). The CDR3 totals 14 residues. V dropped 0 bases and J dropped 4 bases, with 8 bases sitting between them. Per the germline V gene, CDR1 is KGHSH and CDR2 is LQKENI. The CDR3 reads CASSPPGGSDTQYF. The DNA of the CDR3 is TGTGCCAGCTCACCACCTGGGGGCTCAGATACGCAGTATTTT.

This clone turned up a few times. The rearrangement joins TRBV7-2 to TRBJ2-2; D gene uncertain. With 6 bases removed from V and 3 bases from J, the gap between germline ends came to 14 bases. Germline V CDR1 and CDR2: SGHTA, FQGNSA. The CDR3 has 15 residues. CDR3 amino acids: CASREEDTDTGELFF. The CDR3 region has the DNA TGTGCCAGCAGGGAAGAAGACACCGACACCGGGGAGCTGTTTTTT.

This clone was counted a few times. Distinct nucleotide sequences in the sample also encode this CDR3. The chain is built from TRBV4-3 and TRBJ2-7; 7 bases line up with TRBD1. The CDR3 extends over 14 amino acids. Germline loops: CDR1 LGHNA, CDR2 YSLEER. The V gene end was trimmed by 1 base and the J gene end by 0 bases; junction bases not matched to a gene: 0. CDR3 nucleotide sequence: TGCGCCAGCAGCCAAGGACAGGGCTCCTACGAGCAGTACTTC. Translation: CASSQGQGSYEQYF.

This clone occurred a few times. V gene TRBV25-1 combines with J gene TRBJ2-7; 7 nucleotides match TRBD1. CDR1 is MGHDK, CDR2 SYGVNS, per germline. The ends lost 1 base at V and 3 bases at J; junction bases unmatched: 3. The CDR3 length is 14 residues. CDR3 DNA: TGTGCCAGCAGTGAATGGGACAGAGGCTACGAGCAGTACTTC. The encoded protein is CASSEWDRGYEQYF.

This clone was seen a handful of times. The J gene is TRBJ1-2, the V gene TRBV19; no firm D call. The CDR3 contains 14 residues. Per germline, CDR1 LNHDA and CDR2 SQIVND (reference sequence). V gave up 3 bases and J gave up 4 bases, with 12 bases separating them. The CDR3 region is CASSIPRSPYGYTF. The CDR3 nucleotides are TGTGCCAGTAGTATTCCCCGGAGCCCCTATGGCTACACCTTC.

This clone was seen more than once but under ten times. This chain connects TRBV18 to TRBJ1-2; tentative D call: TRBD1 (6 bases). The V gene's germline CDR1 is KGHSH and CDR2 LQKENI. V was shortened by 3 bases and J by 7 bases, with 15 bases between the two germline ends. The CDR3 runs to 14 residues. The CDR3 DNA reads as TGTGCCAGCTCACCCCAAGGGGGTGGGGTTGGCTACACCTTC. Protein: CASSPQGGGVGYTF.

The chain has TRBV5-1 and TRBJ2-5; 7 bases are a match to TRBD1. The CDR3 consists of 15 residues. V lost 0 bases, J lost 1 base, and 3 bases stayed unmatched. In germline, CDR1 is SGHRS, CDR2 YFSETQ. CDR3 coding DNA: TGCGCCAGCAGCTTGGCGGGACAGACCCAAGAGACCCAGTACTTC. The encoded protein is CASSLAGQTQETQYF.

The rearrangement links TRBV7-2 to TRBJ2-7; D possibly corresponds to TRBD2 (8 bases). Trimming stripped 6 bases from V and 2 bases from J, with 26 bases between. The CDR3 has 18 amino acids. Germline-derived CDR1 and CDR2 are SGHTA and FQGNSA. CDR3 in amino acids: CASSLTGVVAGSAYEQYF. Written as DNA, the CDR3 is TGTGCCAGCAGTTTAACAGGGGTGGTAGCGGGGAGCGCCTACGAGCAGTACTTC.

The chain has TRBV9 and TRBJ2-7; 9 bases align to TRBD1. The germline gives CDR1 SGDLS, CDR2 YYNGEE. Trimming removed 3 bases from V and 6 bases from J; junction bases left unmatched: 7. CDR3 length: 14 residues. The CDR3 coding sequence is TGTGCCAGCAGCGCCGGGACAGGGTCTCGCGAGCAGTACTTC. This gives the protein CASSAGTGSREQYF.

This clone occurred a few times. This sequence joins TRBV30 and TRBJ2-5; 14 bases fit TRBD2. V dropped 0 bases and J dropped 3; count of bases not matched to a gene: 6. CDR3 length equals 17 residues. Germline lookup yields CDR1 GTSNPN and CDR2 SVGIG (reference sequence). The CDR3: CAWSVRTSGGFKETQYF. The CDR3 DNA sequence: TGTGCCTGGAGTGTGAGGACTAGCGGGGGGTTTAAAGAGACCCAGTACTTC.

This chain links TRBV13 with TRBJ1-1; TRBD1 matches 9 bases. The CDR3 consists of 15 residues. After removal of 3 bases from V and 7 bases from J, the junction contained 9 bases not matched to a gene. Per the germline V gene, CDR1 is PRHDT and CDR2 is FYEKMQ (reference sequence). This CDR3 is CASSLAQGAQGEAFF. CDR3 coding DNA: TGTGCCAGCAGCTTGGCACAGGGGGCGCAAGGTGAAGCTTTCTTT.

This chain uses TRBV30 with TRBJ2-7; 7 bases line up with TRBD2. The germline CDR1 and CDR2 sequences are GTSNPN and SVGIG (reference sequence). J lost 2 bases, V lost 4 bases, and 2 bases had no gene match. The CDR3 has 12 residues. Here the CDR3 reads CAWTSGTYEQYF. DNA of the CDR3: TGTGCCTGGACTAGCGGTACCTACGAGCAGTACTTC.

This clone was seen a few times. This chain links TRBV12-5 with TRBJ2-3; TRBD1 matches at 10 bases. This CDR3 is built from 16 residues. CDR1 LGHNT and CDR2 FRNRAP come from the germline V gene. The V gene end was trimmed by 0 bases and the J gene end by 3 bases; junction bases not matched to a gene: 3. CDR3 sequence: CASGLVSGQGTDTQYF. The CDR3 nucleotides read TGTGCTAGTGGTTTGGTTTCGGGACAGGGGACAGATACGCAGTATTTT.

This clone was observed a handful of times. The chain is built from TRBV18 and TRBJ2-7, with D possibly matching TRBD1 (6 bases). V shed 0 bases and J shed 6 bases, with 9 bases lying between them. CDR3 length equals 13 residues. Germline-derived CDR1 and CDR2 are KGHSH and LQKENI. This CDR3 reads CASSPPDRGEQYF. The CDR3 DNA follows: TGTGCCAGCTCACCACCGGACAGAGGCGAGCAGTACTTC.